The present T cell receptor beta chain was sequenced within a study of blood T cells in healthy people across ages. The individuals who served as donors were healthy Caucasians living in Russia, aged about 6 to 100. A J-beta primer mix and a sample-barcoded 5' primer were used in a second PCR of about 7 to 12 cycles. No fewer than 3 million CDR3-containing paired-end reads came from each sample. TCRdb redid the calling of the 5' RACE reads with MiXCR, one entry per CDR3 protein. The sample records 1.5 million to 2 million distinct CDR3 sequences, approximately 50% being singletons. Sequenced: blood. The source is a woman in her 40s in good health.

CDR3 DNA: TGTGCCAGCAAAAGAGGTTCCCTACAAGAGACCCAGTACTTC. It yields the protein CASKRGSLQETQYF. V usage is TRBV28 and J usage is TRBJ2-5; D is undetermined. Germline CDR1 is MDHEN and CDR2 is SYDVKM. V was cut by 7 bases and J by 2 bases, with 14 bases left in between. The CDR3 has 14 amino acids.